The 9 T cell receptor beta chains given below trace back to one sample, sequenced in a study of cytomegalovirus exposure and HLA in healthy donors. The PCR employed 60 Vbeta primers together with 13 Jbeta primers. The table came from immunoSEQ multiplex PCR; TCRdb's copy has only in-frame clones and leaves some out. The sample includes 150,000 to 200,000 clones, roughly 85% of them seen just once. What was sequenced was PBMCs. All receptors derive from a woman in her forties or fifties in good health and CMV-seropositive.

A note on this clone: At the DNA level, this CDR3 is encoded by other sequences in the same sample as well. The chain uses TRBV2 and TRBJ1-5, with D possibly TRBD1 on 5 matching bases. The CDR3 sequence is 13 residues long. Germline V CDR1 and CDR2: SNHLY, FYNNEI. Trimming took off 6 bases at V and 0 bases at J, with 6 bases between the two ends. Here the CDR3 DNA reads TGTGCCAGCAGAGGGGATAGCAATCAGCCCCAGCATTTT. Protein sequence: CASRGDSNQPQHF.

In its sample, this clone was seen a few times. The chain's CDR3 is CASNDRPRGAGYTF. DNA of the CDR3: TGTGCCAGCAACGACAGGCCCCGAGGAGCTGGCTACACCTTC. The chain carries TRBV7-2 and TRBJ1-2; possible D gene TRBD1, 6 bases. The CDR3 loop spans 14 amino acids. Trimming shortened V by 7 bases and J by 7 bases, and 19 bases separated the two germline ends. From germline, CDR1 is SGHTA and CDR2 FQGNSA.

This chain connects TRBV18 to TRBJ1-2; D not certain. CDR1 is KGHSH and CDR2 is LQKENI in the germline V gene. The CDR3 runs to 13 residues. Deletions cut 6 bases from V and 1 base from J, with 9 bases between. CDR3 sequence reads: CASSLAGNYGYTF. The CDR3 nucleotides are TGTGCCAGCTCCCTCGCCGGTAACTATGGCTACACCTTC.

The V gene is TRBV9, the J gene TRBJ2-5; D is perhaps TRBD2 (7 bases). There are 16 residues in the CDR3. Germline loops: CDR1 SGDLS, CDR2 YYNGEE. Trimming left V 3 bases short and J 4 bases short, with 19 bases between. The CDR3 protein is CASSAYRAGVGETQYF. CDR3 nucleotides: TGTGCCAGCAGCGCCTACAGGGCGGGGGTAGGAGAGACCCAGTACTTC. The full variable domain, completed using reference TRBV9 and TRBJ2-5, is DSGVTQTPKHLITATGQRVTLRCSPRSGDLSVYWYQQSLDQGLQFLIQYYNGEERAKGNILERFSAQQFPDLHSELNLSSLELGDSALYFCASSAYRAGVGETQYFGPGTRLLVL.

This sequence joins TRBV12-5 and TRBJ1-2; a possible D gene is TRBD1 (6 bases). The CDR3 runs to 18 residues. Germline V gene sequence: CDR1 LGHNT, CDR2 FRNRAP. V lost 1 base, J lost 4 bases, and 22 bases lay in between. Here the CDR3 DNA reads TGTGCTAGTGGTTTGGAGGGGGTATCCGGTCCGGATGCCTATGGCTACACCTTC. Protein: CASGLEGVSGPDAYGYTF.

J is TRBJ1-6 and V is TRBV7-9; D unclear. The V end lost 5 bases, the J end lost 12 bases, and 17 bases lay between the germline ends. The CDR3 has 14 residues. Per germline, CDR1 SEHNR and CDR2 FQNEAQ (reference sequence). In nucleotides, the CDR3 is TGTGCCAGCAGCCAAGCAGAGGGATACCGACCCCTCCACTTT. This sequence encodes CASSQAEGYRPLHF.

The CDR3 region is CASRGTSVGETQYF. The CDR3 coding sequence is TGCGCCAGCAGGGGGACTAGCGTAGGGGAGACCCAGTACTTC. V gene TRBV5-1 combines with J gene TRBJ2-5; 10 bases map to TRBD2. Trimming took 5 bases from V and 5 from J; bases not matched to a gene: 6. Germline V CDR1 and CDR2: SGHRS, YFSETQ. The CDR3 covers 14 residues.

The gene calls are TRBV10-1 and TRBJ2-3, with 7 bases fitting TRBD1. V lost 8 bases and J lost 2; bases outside the gene matches: 4. The length of the CDR3 is 13 residues. Germline V lookup: CDR1 WNHNN, CDR2 SYGVQD (reference sequence). The CDR3 region is CASGTDSTDTQYF. The CDR3 region has the DNA TGCGCCAGCGGGACAGACTCCACAGATACGCAGTATTTT.

This rearrangement joins TRBV29-1 to TRBJ2-7; possible D gene TRBD2, 5 bases. Germline V lookup: CDR1 SQVTM, CDR2 ANQGSEA. The ends were cut back, 1 base at V and 3 bases at J, with 7 bases in the middle. The CDR3 covers 12 residues. The CDR3 protein is CSVEGGNYEQYF. For the CDR3, the DNA is TGCAGCGTTGAAGGAGGGAACTACGAGCAGTACTTC.